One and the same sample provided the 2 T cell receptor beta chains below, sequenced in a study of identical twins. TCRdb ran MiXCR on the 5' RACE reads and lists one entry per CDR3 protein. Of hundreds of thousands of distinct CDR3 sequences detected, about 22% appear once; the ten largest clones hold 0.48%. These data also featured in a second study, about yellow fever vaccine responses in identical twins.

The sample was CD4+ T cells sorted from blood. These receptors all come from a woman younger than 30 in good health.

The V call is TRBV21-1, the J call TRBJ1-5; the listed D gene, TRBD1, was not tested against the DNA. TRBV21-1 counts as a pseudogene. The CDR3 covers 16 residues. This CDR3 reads CASSKGFEGVLRPQHF. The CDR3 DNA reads TGTGCCAGCAGCAAAGGATTTGAGGGGGTTTTGAGACCCCAGCATTTT.

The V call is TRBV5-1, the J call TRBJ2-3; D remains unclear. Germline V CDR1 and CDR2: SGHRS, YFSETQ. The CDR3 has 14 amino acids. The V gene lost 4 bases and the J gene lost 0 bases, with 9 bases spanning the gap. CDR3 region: CASSPNPSTDTQYF. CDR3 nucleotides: TGCGCCAGCAGCCCTAATCCTAGCACAGATACGCAGTATTTT.